This T cell receptor (beta chain) was captured in a study of blood T cells in healthy people across ages. The study, taken as a whole, reports: A strong correlation was seen between TCR beta diversity and naive T cell percentage. The long-lived group displayed more naive CD4+ cells, plus higher diversity, than the aged donors did. Diversity figures derived from one million T cells were judged to underestimate the true value.

Concerning this clonotype: Antigen: not known.

In germline, CDR1 is MNHEY, CDR2 SVGEGT. This CDR3 comprises 18 residues. With 0 bases clipped from V and 3 bases from J, the junction kept 8 bases outside the gene matches. The authors ran a second PCR of 7 to 11 cycles using a sample-barcoded 5' primer and a J-beta primer mix. TCRdb passed the 5' RACE reads through MiXCR, listing each CDR3 protein once. The repertoire holds 550,000 to 600,000 distinct CDR3 sequences, with 25% to 30% as singletons. This receptor was identified in a woman between 65 and 79 years old in good health. Specimen: blood. J is TRBJ2-5 and V is TRBV6-2 or TRBV6-3, with 12 bases fitting TRBD2. The CDR3 DNA follows: TGTGCCAGCAGTTACTCTCGGACTAGCGGGGTGTTAAAAGAGACCCAGTACTTC. Translating gives CASSYSRTSGVLKETQYF.